Listed below are T cell receptor beta chains from one sample, sequenced in a study of identical twins. TCRdb used MiXCR to reprocess the 5' RACE reads, holding one entry per CDR3 protein. Here the sample spans about 890,000 distinct CDR3 sequences, about 12% being singletons. The sample was also reused in another study, on yellow fever vaccine responses in identical twins.

Sample: PBMCs. The origin of the receptors is a woman aged 18-30 years in good health. Both conserved end residues are part of each CDR3. The D gene is left open where the match is weak. A row's size may be missing; if present it is once, few, many or a size class.

J,size,V,D,DNA,CDR3
TRBJ2-5,-,TRBV2,-,TGTGCCAGCAGTTTAAGGGTATTAGGAGAGACCCAGTACTTC,CASSLRVLGETQYF
TRBJ2-3,-,TRBV4-1,TRBD2,TGCGCCAGCAGCCAAGAACTCACGGGAGGGCGGACAGATACGCAGTATTTT,CASSQELTGGRTDTQYF
TRBJ2-7,few,TRBV20-1,-,TGCAGTGCTAGAGACAAGCGATCCTCCTACGAGCAGTACTTC,CSARDKRSSYEQYF
TRBJ2-2,many,TRBV2,TRBD1,TGTGCCAGCAGTGCCGGGACAGGGACCGGGGAGCTGTTTTTT,CASSAGTGTGELFF
TRBJ2-1,few,TRBV10-3,TRBD1,TGTGCCATCAGTGAGAGGACAGGGGACTACAATGAGCAGTTCTTC,CAISERTGDYNEQFF
TRBJ2-7,many,TRBV12-3/TRBV12-4,TRBD2,TGTGCCAGCAGCCCGGGACTAGCGGGATCCTACGAGCAGTACTTC,CASSPGLAGSYEQYF
TRBJ1-6,few,TRBV10-3,TRBD1,TGTGCCATCGGGGACAGGGCCAATTCACCCCTCCACTTT,CAIGDRANSPLHF
TRBJ2-1,many,TRBV29-1,-,TGCAGCGATTGGGACCTCCGCTCCTACAATGAGCAGTTCTTC,CSDWDLRSYNEQFF
TRBJ1-2,few,TRBV7-9,TRBD1,TGTGCCAGCAGAAGATCCGGGACAGATGGCTACACCTTC,CASRRSGTDGYTF
TRBJ1-1,-,TRBV27,-,TGTGCCAGCAGTCGGACAGTCCTCACTGAAGCTTTCTTT,CASSRTVLTEAFF
TRBJ2-1,few,TRBV24-1,-,TGTGCCACCAGTGATTTGCAGGCGAGATCCTACAATGAGCAGTTCTTC,CATSDLQARSYNEQFF
TRBJ1-2,few,TRBV5-1,-,TGCGCCAGCAGCCGAGAACAGGGTAACTATGGCTACACCTTC,CASSREQGNYGYTF
TRBJ2-5,-,TRBV12-3/TRBV12-4,TRBD2,TGTGCCAGCAGTTCCGGGACTAGCGGGTCTCGGGCCCAGTACTTC,CASSSGTSGSRAQYF
TRBJ2-3,-,TRBV3-1,-,TGTGCCAGCAGCCGGGCCACAAAAGGAGATACGCAGTATTTT,CASSRATKGDTQYF
TRBJ1-2,-,TRBV12-3/TRBV12-4,-,TGTGCCAGCAGTCCCGCCGGGACACTTAACTATGGCTACACCTTC,CASSPAGTLNYGYTF
TRBJ2-1,few,TRBV18,-,TGTGCCAGCTCACAAACAAGTCACAATGAGCAGTTCTTC,CASSQTSHNEQFF
TRBJ1-6,few,TRBV27,-,TGTGCCAGCAGTTCCTGGACACTGAATAATTCACCCCTCCACTTT,CASSSWTLNNSPLHF
TRBJ2-5,-,TRBV4-1,-,TGCGCCAGCAGCCAACTTGGACTGCCAGGGGCCCAGTACTTC,CASSQLGLPGAQYF
TRBJ2-5,-,TRBV7-6,TRBD2,TGTGCCAGCAGCTCATCCGGAAGCGGGAGTATAAAAGAGACCCAGTACTTC,CASSSSGSGSIKETQYF
TRBJ2-7,few,TRBV4-2,-,TGTGCCAGCAGCCAAGATAGGCTAGTCGGCCTTTACGAGCAGTACTTC,CASSQDRLVGLYEQYF
TRBJ2-2,few,TRBV6-4,-,TGTGCCAGCACCGCCTTTTGGCACCGAGGGACCGGGGAGCTGTTTTTT,CASTAFWHRGTGELFF
TRBJ2-1,-,TRBV20-1,TRBD2,TGCAGTGCAACGTCACTAGCGGGAGCGGACAATGAGCAGTTCTTC,CSATSLAGADNEQFF
TRBJ2-1,few,TRBV6-5,TRBD2,TGTGCCAGCAGTTATTGGGCGGGAGGGCCATACAATGAGCAGTTCTTC,CASSYWAGGPYNEQFF
TRBJ2-1,-,TRBV4-1,TRBD2,TGCGCCAGCAGGGATCGGGAGGGCCTTTACAATGAGCAGTTCTTC,CASRDREGLYNEQFF
TRBJ2-3,few,TRBV12-3/TRBV12-4,TRBD2,TGTGCCAGCGCGGGAGGGGCGAGCACAGATACGCAGTATTTT,CASAGGASTDTQYF
TRBJ2-7,-,TRBV6-1,TRBD2,TGTGCCAGCAGACACCTGGGACTAGCGGACTACGAGCAGTACTTC,CASRHLGLADYEQYF
TRBJ2-3,-,TRBV10-3,TRBD1,TGTGCCATTCGACAGGGTGGAGATACGCAGTATTTT,CAIRQGGDTQYF
TRBJ1-5,-,TRBV6-1,TRBD1,TGTGCCAGCAGAGAGGACAGGGGCCCGCGCGATCAGCCCCAGCATTTT,CASREDRGPRDQPQHF
TRBJ2-7,few,TRBV10-2,TRBD2,TGCGCCAGCAGTGACTCCGGACTAGCGGGCTATACCTACGAGCAGTACTTC,CASSDSGLAGYTYEQYF
TRBJ2-3,many,TRBV24-1,TRBD1,TGTGCCGCCGGAGACAGGGTTGGAGATACGCAGTATTTT,CAAGDRVGDTQYF
TRBJ2-7,few,TRBV12-3/TRBV12-4,-,TGTGCCAGCAGTTTTGAAGCACTCGAGCAGTACTTC,CASSFEALEQYF